This T cell receptor (beta chain) was recovered during a study of blood T cell repertoires in COVID-19. On the study more broadly: The cDNA or gDNA used as material had been derived from T cells, B-cell-depleted T cells, or PBMCs.

The ends were cut back, 5 bases at V and 1 base at J, with 8 bases in the middle. The length of the CDR3 is 13 residues. The germline V gene encodes CDR1 MNHEY and CDR2 SVGAGI. TCRdb's table, derived via immunoSEQ multiplex PCR, lists solely in-frame clones and lacks some. This table has 250,000 or so clones, 87% appearing once. The receptor was derived from a woman in her twenties or thirties with acute COVID-19. Source material: PBMCs or T cells enriched from blood (not recorded which). The gene calls are TRBV6-5 and TRBJ1-1, with TRBD1 as a possible D gene (6 bases). The CDR3 loop is CASSKTGNTEAFF. CDR3 DNA sequence: TGTGCCAGCAGTAAGACAGGGAACACTGAAGCTTTCTTT.